These 5 T cell receptor beta chains share one sample of origin, sequenced in a study of T cells in Graves' hyperthyroidism and ophthalmopathy. What was amplified from RNA transcripts were TCR beta CDR3 regions. The TCR CDR3 first-round RT-PCR relied on the HTBI primer set. TCRdb redid the calling of the multiplex PCR reads with MiXCR, one entry per CDR3 protein. The data contain more than 450,000 distinct CDR3 sequences, around 13% of them singletons. The sample comprised blood. These receptors all come from a woman aged 40 to 55 with Graves' hyperthyroidism.

This clonotype occurred many times. The chain combines TRBV3-1 with TRBJ2-7; D is undetermined. The CDR3 length is 15 residues. CDR1 is LGHDT and CDR2 is YNNKEL in the germline V gene (reference sequence). V lost 2 bases and J lost 4, with 15 bases in between. The DNA of the CDR3 is TGTGCCAGCAGCCAAATGGTAGCAGGCTTTTACGAGCAGTACTTC. Its protein product is CASSQMVAGFYEQYF.

The chain links TRBV29-1 to TRBJ2-1, with 7 bases fitting TRBD1. Germline trimming cut 0 bases from V and 3 bases from J; bases unmatched to any gene: 8. The CDR3 loop spans 16 amino acids. In germline, CDR1 is SQVTM, CDR2 ANQGSEA. The DNA of the CDR3 is TGCAGCGTTGAAGATTCGGGGACAGAATTCTACAATGAGCAGTTCTTC. As protein: CSVEDSGTEFYNEQFF.

This clonotype showed up many times. The chain has TRBV13 and TRBJ2-1; TRBD1 matches at 11 bases. The CDR3 sequence is 13 residues long. Germline V gene lookup returns CDR1 PRHDT and CDR2 FYEKMQ (reference sequence). V shed 0 bases and J 12 bases; nucleotides not matched to a gene: 1. For the CDR3, the DNA is TGTGCCAGCAGCTTAGGGGGGACAGGGGGGCAGTTCTTC. Translated: CASSLGGTGGQFF. Full variable domain (outside the CDR3, taken from reference TRBV13 and TRBJ2-1): AAGVIQSPRHLIKEKRETATLKCYPIPRHDTVYWYQQGPGQDPQFLISFYEKMQSDKGSIPDRFSAQQFSDYHSELNMSSLELGDSALYFCASSLGGTGGQFFGPGTRLTVL.

This clonotype has a count of ten or more. The chain couples TRBV20-1 to TRBJ2-5, with 10 bases aligning to TRBD2. Trimming removed 3 bases from V and 1 base from J; junction bases left unmatched: 8. CDR1 and CDR2 (germline): DFQATT, SNEGSKA (reference sequence). The CDR3 is 16 residues long. This chain's CDR3 is CSARVASGSLQETQYF. The CDR3 DNA is TGCAGTGCTAGGGTGGCTAGCGGGAGTCTCCAAGAGACCCAGTACTTC.

The CDR3 bases are TGTGCCAGTACCTCGGCAGGGGGGAATCAGCCCCAGCATTTT. It encodes CASTSAGGNQPQHF. This chain connects TRBV19 to TRBJ1-5; TRBD1 matches at 7 bases. The length of the CDR3 is 14 residues. V gave up 7 bases and J gave up 4 bases; unmatched junction bases: 7. Germline loops: CDR1 LNHDA, CDR2 SQIVND (reference sequence). The variable domain in full, completed from reference TRBV19 and TRBJ1-5, reads DGGITQSPKYLFRKEGQNVTLSCEQNLNHDAMYWYRQDPGQGLRLIYYSQIVNDFQKGDIAEGYSVSREKKESFPLTVTSAQKNPTAFYLCASTSAGGNQPQHFGDGTRLSIL.